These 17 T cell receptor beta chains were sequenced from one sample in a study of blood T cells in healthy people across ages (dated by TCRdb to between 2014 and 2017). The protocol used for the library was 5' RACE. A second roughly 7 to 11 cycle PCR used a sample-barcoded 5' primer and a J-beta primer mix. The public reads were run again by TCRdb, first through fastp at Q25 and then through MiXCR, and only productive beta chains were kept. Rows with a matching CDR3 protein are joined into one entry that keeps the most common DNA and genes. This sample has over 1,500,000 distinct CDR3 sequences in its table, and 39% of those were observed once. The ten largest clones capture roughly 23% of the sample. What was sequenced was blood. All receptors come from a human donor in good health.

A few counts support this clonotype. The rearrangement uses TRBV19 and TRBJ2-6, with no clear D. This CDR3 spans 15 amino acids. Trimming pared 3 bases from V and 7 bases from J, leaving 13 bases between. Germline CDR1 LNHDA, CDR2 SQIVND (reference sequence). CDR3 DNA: TGTGCCAGTAGTATCTCACGCTTAGGAGCCAACGTCCTGACTTTC. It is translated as CASSISRLGANVLTF.

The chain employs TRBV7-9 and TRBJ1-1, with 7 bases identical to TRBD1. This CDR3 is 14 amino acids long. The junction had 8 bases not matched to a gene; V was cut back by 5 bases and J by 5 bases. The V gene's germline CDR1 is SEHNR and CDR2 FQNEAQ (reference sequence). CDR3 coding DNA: TGTGCCAGCAGCCCACAGGGGACGAGTACTGAAGCTTTCTTT. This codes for CASSPQGTSTEAFF.

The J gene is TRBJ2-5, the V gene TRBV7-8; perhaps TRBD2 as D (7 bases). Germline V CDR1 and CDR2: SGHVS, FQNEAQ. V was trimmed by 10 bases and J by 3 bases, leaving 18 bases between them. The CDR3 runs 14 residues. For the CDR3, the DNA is TGTGCCACTCTGACCGGGGGGCCTGAAGAGACCCAGTACTTC. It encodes CATLTGGPEETQYF.

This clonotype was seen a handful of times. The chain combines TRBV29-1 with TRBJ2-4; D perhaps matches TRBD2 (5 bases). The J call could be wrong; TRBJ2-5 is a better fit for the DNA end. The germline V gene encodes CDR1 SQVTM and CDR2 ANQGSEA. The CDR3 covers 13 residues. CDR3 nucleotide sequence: TGCAGCGTTGAATCCTCACCGGGGGAGACCCAGTACTTC. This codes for CSVESSPGETQYF.

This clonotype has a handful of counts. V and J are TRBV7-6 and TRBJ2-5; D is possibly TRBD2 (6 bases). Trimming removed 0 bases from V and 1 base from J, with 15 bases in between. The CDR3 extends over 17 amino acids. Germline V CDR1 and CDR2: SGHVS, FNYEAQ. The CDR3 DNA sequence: TGTGCCAGCAGCTTAGCGGGGGGTTATGAACCCCAAGAGACCCAGTACTTC. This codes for CASSLAGGYEPQETQYF.

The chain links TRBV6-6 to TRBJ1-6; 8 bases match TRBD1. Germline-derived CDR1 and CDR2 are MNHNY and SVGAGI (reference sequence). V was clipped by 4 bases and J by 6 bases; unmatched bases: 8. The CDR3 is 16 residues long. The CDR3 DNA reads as TGTGCCAGCAGTTTGGAGGAGACAGGGGCTAATTCACCCCTCCACTTT. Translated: CASSLEETGANSPLHF.

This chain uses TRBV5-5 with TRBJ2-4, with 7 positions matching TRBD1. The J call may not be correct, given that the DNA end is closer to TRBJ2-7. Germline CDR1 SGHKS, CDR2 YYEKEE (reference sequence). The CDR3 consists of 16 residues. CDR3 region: CASSHVTGQRPYEQYF. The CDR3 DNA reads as TGTGCCAGCAGCCATGTTACGGGACAGCGGCCCTACGAGCAGTACTTC.

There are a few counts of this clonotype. CDR3 in amino acids: CASSVAPGSNYGYTF. The CDR3 region has the DNA TGTGCCAGCAGCGTAGCTCCGGGGAGTAACTATGGCTACACCTTC. This chain uses TRBV9 with TRBJ1-2; D gene unclear. Germline V gives CDR1 SGDLS, CDR2 YYNGEE. The CDR3 sequence is 15 residues long. The germline V and J ends were trimmed by 0 bases and 1 base, with 10 bases remaining between them.

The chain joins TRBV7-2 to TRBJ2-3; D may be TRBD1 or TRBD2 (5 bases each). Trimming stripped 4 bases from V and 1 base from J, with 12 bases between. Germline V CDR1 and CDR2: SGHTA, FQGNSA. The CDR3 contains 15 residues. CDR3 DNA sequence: TGTGCCAGCAGCTGGGACCATACCGGCACAGATACGCAGTATTTT. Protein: CASSWDHTGTDTQYF.

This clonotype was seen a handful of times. CDR3 in DNA: TGTGCTAGTGGTTTGGTAGTGGGGGACATCGCCACCCTCTATAGCAATCAGCCCCAGCATTTT. It specifies CASGLVVGDIATLYSNQPQHF. The V and J genes are TRBV12-5 and TRBJ1-5, with D perhaps matching TRBD1 (6 bases). V was clipped by 0 bases and J by 0 bases, with 24 bases between them. The CDR3 length is 21 residues. Germline values: CDR1 LGHNT, CDR2 FRNRAP.

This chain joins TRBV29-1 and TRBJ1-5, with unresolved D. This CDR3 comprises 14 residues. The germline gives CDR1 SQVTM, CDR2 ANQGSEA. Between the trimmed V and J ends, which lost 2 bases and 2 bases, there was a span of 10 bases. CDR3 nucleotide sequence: TGCAGCGTTGAAAGCAGCGACGGCAATCAGCCCCAGCATTTT. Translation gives CSVESSDGNQPQHF.

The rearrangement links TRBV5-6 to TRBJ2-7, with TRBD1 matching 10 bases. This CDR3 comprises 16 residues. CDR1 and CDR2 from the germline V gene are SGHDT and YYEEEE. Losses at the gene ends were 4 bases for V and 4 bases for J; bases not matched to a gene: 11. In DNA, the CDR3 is TGTGCCAGCAGCGCCCTCATCCGGGGACAGGGGTACGAGCAGTACTTC. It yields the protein CASSALIRGQGYEQYF.

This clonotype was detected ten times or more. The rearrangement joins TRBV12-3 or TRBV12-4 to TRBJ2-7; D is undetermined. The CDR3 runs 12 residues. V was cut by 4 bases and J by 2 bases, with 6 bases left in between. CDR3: CASSSLAYEQYF. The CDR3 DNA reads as TGTGCCAGCAGTTCTTTAGCCTACGAGCAGTACTTC.

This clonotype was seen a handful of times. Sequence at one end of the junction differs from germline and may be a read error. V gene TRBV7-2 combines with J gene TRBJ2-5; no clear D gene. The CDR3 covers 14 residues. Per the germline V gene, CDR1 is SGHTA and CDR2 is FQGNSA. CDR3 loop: CACSLGTNQETQYF. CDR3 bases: TGTGCCTGCAGCTTAGGAACTAACCAAGAGACCCAGTACTTC.

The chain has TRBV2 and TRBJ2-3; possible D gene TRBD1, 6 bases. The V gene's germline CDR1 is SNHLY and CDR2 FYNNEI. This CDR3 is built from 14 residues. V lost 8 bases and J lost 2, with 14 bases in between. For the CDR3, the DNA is TGTGCCAGCGGGGGCCAAATGAACACAGATACGCAGTATTTT. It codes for CASGGQMNTDTQYF.

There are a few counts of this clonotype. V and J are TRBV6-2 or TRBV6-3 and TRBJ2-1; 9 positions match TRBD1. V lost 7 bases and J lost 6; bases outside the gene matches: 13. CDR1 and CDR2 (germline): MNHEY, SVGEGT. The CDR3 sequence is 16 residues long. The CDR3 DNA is TGTGCCAGCATTTCGGTAAGGACAGGGGATGGCAATGAGCAGTTCTTC. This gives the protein CASISVRTGDGNEQFF.

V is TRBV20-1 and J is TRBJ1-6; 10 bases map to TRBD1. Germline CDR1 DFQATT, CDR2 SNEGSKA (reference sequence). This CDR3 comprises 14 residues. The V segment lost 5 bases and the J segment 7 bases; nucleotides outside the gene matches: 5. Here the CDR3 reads CSAAGQGRNSPLHF. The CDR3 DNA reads TGCAGTGCTGCGGGACAGGGGCGGAATTCACCCCTCCACTTT.